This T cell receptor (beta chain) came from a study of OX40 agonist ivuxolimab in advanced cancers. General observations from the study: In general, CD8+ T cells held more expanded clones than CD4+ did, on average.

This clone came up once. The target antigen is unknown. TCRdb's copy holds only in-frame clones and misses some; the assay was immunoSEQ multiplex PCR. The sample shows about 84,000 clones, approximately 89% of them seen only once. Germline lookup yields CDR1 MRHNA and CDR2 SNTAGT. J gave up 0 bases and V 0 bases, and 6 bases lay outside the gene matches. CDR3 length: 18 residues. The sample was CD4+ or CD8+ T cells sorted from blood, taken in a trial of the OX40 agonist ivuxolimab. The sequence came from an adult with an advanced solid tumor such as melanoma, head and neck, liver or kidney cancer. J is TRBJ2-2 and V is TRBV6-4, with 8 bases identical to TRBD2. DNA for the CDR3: TGTGCCAGCAGTGACTCTCTTCTAGCGGGTACGAACACCGGGGAGCTGTTTTTT. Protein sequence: CASSDSLLAGTNTGELFF.